One and the same sample provided the 27 T cell receptor beta chains below, sequenced in a study of blood T cell repertoires in COVID-19. Generated by immunoSEQ multiplex PCR, the TCRdb table keeps only in-frame clones and is missing some. This table has approximately 280,000 clones, 80% to 90% appearing once. The sequencing sample was made of peripheral blood. Receptors were obtained from a woman in her 70s with acute or convalescent COVID-19.

This chain joins TRBV19 and TRBJ2-5; perhaps TRBD2 as D (5 bases). V shed 7 bases and J shed 4 bases, with 13 bases lying between them. CDR1 and CDR2 (germline): LNHDA, SQIVND (reference sequence). The length of the CDR3 is 13 residues. The CDR3 DNA sequence: TGTGCCAGTAACCCGGACGGAGGAGAGACCCAGTACTTC. Translated, it gives CASNPDGGETQYF.

The CDR3 sequence: CASRKPTGEETQYF. The CDR3 nucleotides read TGTGCCAGCAGGAAACCAACAGGGGAAGAGACCCAGTACTTC. The chain joins TRBV6-5 to TRBJ2-5, with 7 nucleotides matching TRBD1. The CDR3 has 14 amino acids. J lost 3 bases, V lost 6 bases, and 7 bases had no gene match. Germline V lookup: CDR1 MNHEY, CDR2 SVGAGI.

The genes are TRBV2 and TRBJ2-5; TRBD1 might be the D (6 bases). The CDR3 loop spans 12 amino acids. Germline V gene data show CDR1 as SNHLY and CDR2 as FYNNEI. Trimming stripped 4 bases from V and 7 bases from J, with 10 bases between. The CDR3 nucleotides are TGTGCCAGCAGTGGGGGGCCGGGGACCCAGTACTTC. Encoded protein: CASSGGPGTQYF. Supplemented by reference TRBV2 and TRBJ2-5, the full variable domain reads EPEVTQTPSHQVTQMGQEVILRCVPISNHLYFYWYRQILGQKVEFLVSFYNNEISEKSEIFDDQFSVERPDGSNFTLKIRSTKLEDSAMYFCASSGGPGTQYFGPGTRLLVL.

Worth noting for this clone: Other DNA sequences within the sample encode an identical CDR3. The gene calls are TRBV5-1 and TRBJ1-1; D unclear. The CDR3 is 15 amino acids. V dropped 0 bases and J dropped 0 bases, with 9 bases sitting between them. Germline CDR1 reads SGHRS; CDR2 reads YFSETQ. CDR3 sequence reads: CASSLAGGMNTEAFF. CDR3 in DNA: TGCGCCAGCAGCTTGGCCGGCGGGATGAACACTGAAGCTTTCTTT.

The J gene is TRBJ2-7, the V gene TRBV5-6, with D unresolved. The CDR3 is made up of 10 amino acids. The ends were cut back, 2 bases at V and 9 bases at J, with 6 bases in the middle. Germline CDR1 is SGHDT and CDR2 is YYEEEE. CDR3 sequence reads: CASSFFRQYF. CDR3 nucleotide sequence: TGTGCCAGCAGCTTTTTCCGGCAGTACTTC.

The V call is TRBV15, the J call TRBJ2-3; TRBD2 agrees at 8 bases. Trimming took 5 bases from V and 8 from J; bases not matched to a gene: 12. Germline V gene data show CDR1 as LNHNV and CDR2 as YYDKDF (reference sequence). CDR3 length: 15 amino acids. The CDR3 bases are TGTGCCACCAGCCGTAGGGCAGGGGCGGGGGGTACGCAGTATTTT. Translation gives CATSRRAGAGGTQYF.

The chain links TRBV27 to TRBJ2-5; the D gene is possibly TRBD2 (7 bases). V lost 0 bases, J lost 5 bases, and 10 bases lay in between. This CDR3 spans 14 amino acids. Germline CDR1 and CDR2: MNHEY and SMNVEV (reference sequence). The CDR3 loop reads CASSLSPGGETQYF. The CDR3 region has the DNA TGTGCCAGCAGTTTATCTCCGGGGGGCGAGACCCAGTACTTC.

The gene calls are TRBV3-1 (or the pseudogene TRBV3-2) and TRBJ2-5; the D is unclear. The CDR3 loop spans 11 amino acids. Germline V lookup: CDR1 LGHDT, CDR2 YNNKEL (reference sequence). The V and J ends lost 7 bases and 5 bases respectively, with 8 bases between them. CDR3 region: CASTLKETQYF. The CDR3 nucleotides are TGTGCCAGCACCCTAAAGGAGACCCAGTACTTC.

This sequence joins TRBV11-2 and TRBJ1-1; unclear D gene. Trimming shortened V by 5 bases and J by 1 base, and 11 bases separated the two germline ends. The CDR3 length is 14 residues. The germline gives CDR1 SGHAT, CDR2 FQNNGV. Here the CDR3 DNA reads TGTGCCAGCAGCCCTCCCAGGCCGAACACTGAAGCTTTCTTT. It specifies CASSPPRPNTEAFF.

This clone has a handful of counts. This chain links TRBV11-2 with TRBJ1-6, with TRBD1 matching 8 bases. Germline V gives CDR1 SGHAT, CDR2 FQNNGV. V was pared by 2 bases and J by 4 bases, with 10 bases of the junction left unmatched. The CDR3 consists of 18 residues. CDR3 region: CASSLQTAGGPYNSPLHF. CDR3 DNA sequence: TGTGCCAGCAGCTTACAAACGGCAGGGGGCCCTTATAATTCACCCCTCCACTTT.

A few counts support this clone. The chain combines TRBV18 with TRBJ2-4, with 7 bases identical to TRBD1. The CDR3 length is 13 residues. The trim removed 4 bases at V and 8 bases at J, leaving 5 bases unmatched. In germline, CDR1 is KGHSH, CDR2 LQKENI. The CDR3: CASSRQGSDIQYF. CDR3 in DNA: TGTGCCAGCTCACGACAGGGCTCGGACATTCAGTACTTC.

The gene calls are TRBV3-1 (or the pseudogene TRBV3-2) and TRBJ1-2; a weak D match, TRBD1 (5 bases). CDR1 is LGHDT, CDR2 YNNKEL, per germline (reference sequence). V lost 9 bases, J lost 7 bases, and 21 bases lay in between. This CDR3 spans 14 amino acids. The CDR3: CASSLTRGLGGYTF. The CDR3 DNA sequence: TGTGCCAGTTCCCTCACAAGGGGATTGGGTGGCTACACCTTC.

The chain is built from TRBV2 and TRBJ2-5; 12 bases are a match to TRBD2. CDR3 length equals 15 residues. The ends lost 5 bases at V and 7 bases at J; junction bases unmatched: 8. CDR1 SNHLY and CDR2 FYNNEI come from the germline V gene. This chain's CDR3 is CASSPQLAGGGTQYF. CDR3 nucleotide sequence: TGTGCCAGCAGTCCTCAACTAGCGGGGGGAGGGACCCAGTACTTC.

In this sample, this clone turned up once. The chain couples TRBV18 to TRBJ2-7, with D perhaps matching TRBD2 (6 bases). Germline CDR1 reads KGHSH; CDR2 reads LQKENI. CDR3 size: 15 residues. Trimming cost V 3 bases and J 1 base, with 13 bases left between them. CDR3 protein: CASSPEGRGSYEQYF. CDR3 DNA: TGTGCCAGCTCACCGGAGGGGCGCGGATCCTACGAGCAGTACTTC.

The V gene is TRBV7-9, the J gene TRBJ2-7; 7 bases map to TRBD1. With 5 bases clipped from V and 6 bases from J, the junction kept 13 bases outside the gene matches. CDR1 SEHNR and CDR2 FQNEAQ come from the germline V gene (reference sequence). The CDR3 loop spans 15 amino acids. CDR3 in DNA: TGTGCCAGCAGCGTCGACAGGGTGGTCGTCGGCGAGCAGTACTTC. This encodes CASSVDRVVVGEQYF.

The V and J genes are TRBV7-6 and TRBJ2-1; 10 bases agree with TRBD2. This CDR3 is built from 16 residues. V was pared by 4 bases and J by 8 bases, with 11 bases of the junction left unmatched. Germline V gene sequence: CDR1 SGHVS, CDR2 FNYEAQ. CDR3 sequence: CASSSQSGGAGDEQFF. CDR3 nucleotide sequence: TGTGCCAGCAGCTCCCAAAGCGGGGGGGCCGGCGATGAGCAGTTCTTC.

Comment on this clone: The junction departs from germline at one end; a sequencing error may be responsible. The V call is TRBV4-2, the J call TRBJ1-2; D remains unclear. The CDR3 covers 13 residues. In germline, CDR1 is LGHNA, CDR2 YNFKEQ. CDR3 residues: CASSQGETLGCTF. CDR3 DNA: TGTGCCAGCAGCCAAGGGGAGACCTTGGGCTGCACCTTC.

V and J are TRBV5-1 and TRBJ1-2; 12 bases are shared with TRBD1. V shed 5 bases and J 5 bases; nucleotides not matched to a gene: 7. The CDR3 has 15 residues. The germline V gene encodes CDR1 SGHRS and CDR2 YFSETQ. CDR3: CASSFGTGGAYGYTF. For the CDR3, the DNA is TGCGCCAGCAGTTTTGGGACAGGGGGCGCATATGGCTACACCTTC.

The CDR3 reads CASSGDRVDGYTF. The CDR3 DNA is TGTGCCAGCAGTGGGGACAGGGTGGATGGCTACACCTTC. The gene calls are TRBV9 and TRBJ1-2; TRBD1 agrees at 9 bases. V shed 5 bases and J 6 bases; nucleotides not matched to a gene: 5. Germline CDR1 and CDR2: SGDLS and YYNGEE. This CDR3 is built from 13 residues.

V and J are TRBV5-1 and TRBJ1-1; D ambiguous. With 1 base removed from V and 6 bases from J, the gap between germline ends came to 16 bases. The V gene's germline CDR1 is SGHRS and CDR2 YFSETQ. The CDR3 extends over 15 amino acids. The CDR3 protein is CASSLNVNSNAEAFF. Here the CDR3 DNA reads TGCGCCAGCAGCTTGAACGTCAACTCCAACGCTGAAGCTTTCTTT.

J is TRBJ2-3 and V is TRBV7-2, with 7 bases that match TRBD2. Trimming at V came to 7 bases and at J to 1 base, leaving 5 bases not matched to a gene. From germline, CDR1 is SGHTA and CDR2 FQGNSA. This CDR3 comprises 14 residues. The CDR3 DNA follows: TGTGCCAGCACCCTTGGGGGGGGCACAGATACGCAGTATTTT. Residues: CASTLGGGTDTQYF.

V usage is TRBV30 and J usage is TRBJ1-2; no reliable D call. Trimming cost V 0 bases and J 5 bases, with 7 bases left between them. CDR1 is GTSNPN, CDR2 SVGIG, per germline (reference sequence). The length of the CDR3 is 12 residues. The CDR3 DNA sequence: TGTGCCTGGAGTGTAACCCAGTATGGCTACACCTTC. Translating gives CAWSVTQYGYTF.

This rearrangement joins TRBV12-3 or TRBV12-4 to TRBJ1-2; D call uncertain. Trimming left V 4 bases short and J 3 bases short, with 6 bases between. This CDR3 has 12 residues. CDR3 DNA: TGTGCCAGCAGTTATACAGACTATGGCTACACCTTC. Protein sequence: CASSYTDYGYTF.

The CDR3 region is CASSFLNRGEAFF. The CDR3 DNA reads TGTGCCAGCAGTTTCCTTAACAGGGGTGAAGCTTTCTTT. The gene calls are TRBV27 and TRBJ1-1; the match to TRBD1 covers 7 bases. There are 13 residues in the CDR3. Germline values: CDR1 MNHEY, CDR2 SMNVEV (reference sequence). Unmatched junction bases numbered 5, after V lost 3 bases and J lost 7 bases.

The V call is TRBV2, the J call TRBJ1-2, with TRBD1 matching over 8 bases. Germline values: CDR1 SNHLY, CDR2 FYNNEI. This CDR3 contains 14 residues. V lost 4 bases to trimming and J lost 8 bases; unmatched junction nucleotides: 9. The CDR3 DNA is TGTGCCAGCAGTGCGGACAGGGCGATCCGGGGCTACACCTTC. Translating it yields CASSADRAIRGYTF.

V usage is TRBV19 and J usage is TRBJ1-2; TRBD1 might be the D (6 bases). V was shortened by 5 bases and J by 5 bases, with 18 bases between the two germline ends. The germline gives CDR1 LNHDA, CDR2 SQIVND (reference sequence). The CDR3 runs to 15 residues. CDR3 amino acids: CASSQAAGVRYGYTF. In nucleotides, the CDR3 is TGTGCCAGTAGTCAGGCGGCAGGGGTCAGATATGGCTACACCTTC.

The V gene is TRBV3-1 (or the pseudogene TRBV3-2), the J gene TRBJ2-5, with 8 bases fitting TRBD1. Germline V gives CDR1 LGHDT, CDR2 YNNKEL (reference sequence). Unmatched junction bases numbered 7, after V lost 6 bases and J lost 4 bases. CDR3 size: 14 residues. In nucleotides, the CDR3 is TGTGCCAGCAGTCAGGGGGCTGGGAGAGAGACCCAGTACTTC. Translated: CASSQGAGRETQYF.